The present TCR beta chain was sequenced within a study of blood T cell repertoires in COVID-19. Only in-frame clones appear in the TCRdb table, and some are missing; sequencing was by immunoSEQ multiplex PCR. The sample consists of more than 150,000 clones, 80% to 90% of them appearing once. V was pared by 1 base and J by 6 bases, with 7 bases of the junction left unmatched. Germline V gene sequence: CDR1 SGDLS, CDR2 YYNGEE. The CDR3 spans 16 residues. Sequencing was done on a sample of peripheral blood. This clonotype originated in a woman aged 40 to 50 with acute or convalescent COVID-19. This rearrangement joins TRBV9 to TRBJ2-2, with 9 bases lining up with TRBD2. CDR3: CASSVSGSGSSGELFF. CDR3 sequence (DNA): TGTGCCAGCAGCGTAAGTGGTAGCGGGAGCTCCGGGGAGCTGTTTTTT.